This entry lists 25 T cell receptor beta chains sequenced from one sample in a study of blood T cells in healthy people across ages. Primers used in a second PCR of roughly 6 to 11 cycles were a sample-barcoded 5' primer and a J-beta primer mix. TCRdb re-analysed the 5' RACE reads in MiXCR, keeping a single row per CDR3 protein. This table holds nearly 800,000 distinct CDR3 sequences, about 61% found once. Sequencing was done on a sample of blood. These receptors all come from a man aged 35 to 55 in good health.

This clonotype has a single count. The chain recombines TRBV4-2 with TRBJ2-7; no clear D gene. V gave up 2 bases and J gave up 2 bases, with 7 bases separating them. This CDR3 contains 13 residues. Germline V gives CDR1 LGHNA, CDR2 YNFKEQ. CDR3 DNA: TGTGCCAGCAGCCAATGGGCTACCTACGAGCAGTACTTC. This gives the protein CASSQWATYEQYF.

This clonotype has just a few counts. V and J are TRBV12-3 or TRBV12-4 and TRBJ2-7; 9 bases agree with TRBD2. Trimming cost V 3 bases and J 0 bases; bases outside gene matches: 9. The CDR3 is 17 amino acids. Written as DNA, the CDR3 is TGTGCCAGCAGTTTTACCGGCAGACTAGCGGACTCCTACGAGCAGTACTTC. Its translation: CASSFTGRLADSYEQYF.

The chain joins TRBV28 to TRBJ2-7; D may be TRBD1 (6 bases). CDR1 MDHEN and CDR2 SYDVKM come from the germline V gene. The CDR3 extends over 13 amino acids. V was pared by 6 bases and J by 3 bases, with 12 bases between. In nucleotides, the CDR3 is TGTGCCAGCAGCATAGGGGGTCACTACGAGCAGTACTTC. Its protein product is CASSIGGHYEQYF.

The CDR3 bases are TGCGCCAGCAGCCCCCCTGGCACAGAGACCCAGTACTTC. This encodes CASSPPGTETQYF. This chain uses TRBV4-1 with TRBJ2-7; D unresolved. Matching the DNA end better, TRBJ2-5 makes the J call doubtful. The germline V gene encodes CDR1 MGHRA and CDR2 YSYEKL. The CDR3 is 13 residues long.

The chain is built from TRBV9 and TRBJ2-6; D unclear. V was shortened by 2 bases and J by 0 bases, with 15 bases between the two germline ends. There are 18 residues in the CDR3. Germline V gene lookup returns CDR1 SGDLS and CDR2 YYNGEE. The CDR3 region is CASSVSFTQSSGANVLTF. Here the CDR3 DNA reads TGTGCCAGCAGCGTCTCGTTCACCCAGAGCTCTGGGGCCAACGTCCTGACTTTC.

This clonotype occurred a few times. The rearrangement uses TRBV4-3 and TRBJ2-5; D remains ambiguous. V lost 1 base to trimming and J lost 3 bases, with 15 bases between them. Per the germline V gene, CDR1 is LGHNA and CDR2 is YSLEER. The CDR3 consists of 16 residues. The CDR3 DNA follows: TGCGCCAGCAGCCAAGCTGTATGGATTAGGGAAGAGACCCAGTACTTC. Translating gives CASSQAVWIREETQYF.

This clonotype was counted only a few times. The chain carries TRBV7-3 and TRBJ2-5; the match to TRBD2 covers 7 bases. Germline loops: CDR1 SGHTA, CDR2 FQGTGA. The ends lost 9 bases at V and 3 bases at J; junction bases unmatched: 13. CDR3 length equals 15 residues. In DNA, the CDR3 is TGTGCCAGTTCTCAAGCGGCGGGGGATAAAGAGACCCAGTACTTC. Translation: CASSQAAGDKETQYF.

V usage is TRBV11-2 and J usage is TRBJ1-2; 9 bases align to TRBD1. The ends lost 5 bases at V and 3 bases at J; junction bases unmatched: 10. There are 16 residues in the CDR3. Germline V lookup: CDR1 SGHAT, CDR2 FQNNGV. The CDR3 DNA reads TGTGCCAGCAGCCCCACTCGGGACAGGGAGGACTATGGCTACACCTTC. Protein sequence: CASSPTRDREDYGYTF.

The rearrangement joins TRBV12-3 or TRBV12-4 to TRBJ2-3, with 12 bases lining up with TRBD2. Germline trimming cut 6 bases from V and 1 base from J; bases unmatched to any gene: 14. CDR3 length equals 19 residues. CDR3 DNA: TGTGCCAGCAGGCGGGGACTAGCGGGTTTCACCGCCGGCACAGATACGCAGTATTTT. Its translation: CASRRGLAGFTAGTDTQYF.

This clonotype has just one count. In DNA, the CDR3 is TGCAGTGCTCCGGGACGGGGGCGTGATGAGCAGTACTTC. Protein sequence: CSAPGRGRDEQYF. The chain is built from TRBV20-1 and TRBJ2-5, with D perhaps matching TRBD1 or TRBD2 (6 bases each). Germline loops: CDR1 DFQATT, CDR2 SNEGSKA (reference sequence). The CDR3 consists of 13 residues. V shed 5 bases and J shed 11 bases, with 21 bases lying between them.

V usage is TRBV29-1 and J usage is TRBJ2-1; unclear D gene. Germline CDR1 and CDR2: SQVTM and ANQGSEA. V gave up 1 base and J gave up 4 bases, with 5 bases separating them. There are 12 residues in the CDR3. CDR3 coding DNA: TGCAGCGTTGAAGCCAAGTACAATGAGCAGTTCTTC. The encoded protein is CSVEAKYNEQFF.

The chain's CDR3 is CASSQSGTRTGELFF. The CDR3 region has the DNA TGTGCCAGCAGCCAGTCCGGGACGCGCACCGGGGAGCTGTTTTTT. The chain uses TRBV4-2 and TRBJ2-2; D tentatively fits TRBD1 or TRBD2 (5 bases each). This CDR3 region has 15 residues. V was pared by 3 bases and J by 4 bases, with 12 bases between. Germline CDR1 reads LGHNA; CDR2 reads YNFKEQ.

The chain carries TRBV20-1 and TRBJ2-7; 14 bases line up with TRBD2. Germline-derived CDR1 and CDR2 are DFQATT and SNEGSKA (reference sequence). This CDR3 has 16 residues. The trim removed 4 bases at V and 3 bases at J, leaving 8 bases unmatched. CDR3 nucleotide sequence: TGCAGTGCTACAGAAGGACTAGCGGGGGGCTACTACGAGCAGTACTTC. It encodes CSATEGLAGGYYEQYF.

This chain links TRBV12-3 or TRBV12-4 with TRBJ2-7; the D is unclear. The germline V and J ends were trimmed by 7 bases and 0 bases, with 10 bases remaining between them. This CDR3 comprises 13 residues. Written as DNA, the CDR3 is TGTGCCAGCACTACTCACGGCTCCTACGAGCAGTACTTC. This sequence encodes CASTTHGSYEQYF.

A word on this clonotype: The germline gene is not matched at one end of the junction; a read error may be the cause. This chain connects TRBV20-1 to TRBJ2-1, with D possibly TRBD2 on 7 matching bases. Germline V gene lookup returns CDR1 DFQATT and CDR2 SNEGSKA (reference sequence). This CDR3 contains 12 residues. CDR3 sequence reads: CSARGGENEQFF. CDR3 bases: TGCAGTGCCAGAGGGGGGGAAAATGAGCAGTTCTTC.

The V call is TRBV20-1, the J call TRBJ1-2; 8 positions match TRBD1. The CDR3 is 14 residues long. Germline V gene sequence: CDR1 DFQATT, CDR2 SNEGSKA (reference sequence). V lost 1 base and J lost 4; bases outside the gene matches: 5. Written as DNA, the CDR3 is TGCAGTGCTAGAGCCGGACAGGGTGCCTATGGCTACACCTTC. Its protein product is CSARAGQGAYGYTF.

Only a few counts were recorded for this clonotype. The chain couples TRBV6-6 to TRBJ2-6; TRBD1 agrees at 11 bases. The CDR3 extends over 17 amino acids. With 8 bases clipped from V and 0 bases from J, the junction kept 6 bases outside the gene matches. Germline V gives CDR1 MNHNY, CDR2 SVGAGI (reference sequence). The CDR3 protein is CASSGTGGPSGANVLTF. Here the CDR3 DNA reads TGTGCCAGCTCCGGGACAGGGGGTCCCTCTGGGGCCAACGTCCTGACTTTC.

The chain combines TRBV7-2 with TRBJ1-1, with D unclear. Germline assignment: CDR1 SGHTA and CDR2 FQGNSA. This CDR3 contains 14 residues. V lost 5 bases to trimming and J lost 1 base, with 11 bases between them. DNA for the CDR3: TGTGCCAGCAGCGTAGAAGTGGGGAACACTGAAGCTTTCTTT. It translates to CASSVEVGNTEAFF.

This clonotype was seen a handful of times. The chain links TRBV10-3 to TRBJ1-5, with D possibly being TRBD1 (6 bases). CDR3 size: 12 residues. Trimming removed 6 bases at V and 6 bases at J, with 9 bases between. CDR1 is ENHRY and CDR2 is SYGVKD in the germline V gene. This CDR3 reads CAISTGTQPQHF. The CDR3 bases are TGTGCCATCAGCACAGGGACTCAGCCCCAGCATTTT.

The chain couples TRBV7-2 to TRBJ2-4; D is unresolved. The V end lost 5 bases, the J end lost 14 bases, and 13 bases lay between the germline ends. This CDR3 is built from 11 residues. CDR1 is SGHTA and CDR2 is FQGNSA in the germline V gene. As DNA, the CDR3 is TGTGCCAGCAGCGAAGGACGAGCCGAGTACTTC. It is translated as CASSEGRAEYF. Full variable domain (rest looked up from reference TRBV7-2 and TRBJ2-4): GAGVSQSPSNKVTEKGKDVELRCDPISGHTALYWYRQSLGQGLEFLIYFQGNSAPDKSGLPSDRFSAERTGGSVSTLTIQRTQQEDSAVYLCASSEGRAEYFGAGTRLSVL.

For this clonotype: At one of its ends the junction is not consistent with the germline gene, which may arise from a read error. The chain employs TRBV4-2 and TRBJ2-7, with TRBD2 matching 7 bases. The DNA end lines up better with TRBJ2-5; the J call may be wrong. CDR1 is LGHNA, CDR2 YNFKEQ, per germline. The CDR3 contains 16 residues. CDR3 residues: CACSHSLAGVGETQYF. DNA for the CDR3: TGTGCCTGCAGCCACAGTCTGGCGGGAGTGGGAGAGACCCAGTACTTC.

The sample holds many counts of this clonotype. V usage is TRBV7-6 and J usage is TRBJ2-1; D perhaps matches TRBD2 (6 bases). This CDR3 contains 12 residues. V was pared by 5 bases and J by 10 bases, with 12 bases between. CDR1 is SGHVS and CDR2 is FNYEAQ in the germline V gene. The CDR3 loop reads CASSSLASEQFF. CDR3 in DNA: TGTGCCAGCAGCAGTCTAGCGAGCGAGCAGTTCTTC.

V is TRBV28 and J is TRBJ1-6, with 8 nucleotides matching TRBD1. The CDR3 runs to 14 residues. Germline V gene lookup returns CDR1 MDHEN and CDR2 SYDVKM. The V segment lost 6 bases and the J segment 5 bases; nucleotides outside the gene matches: 3. The CDR3 here is CASRAGGDNSPLHF. The CDR3 nucleotides are TGTGCCAGCAGGGCAGGGGGCGATAATTCACCCCTCCACTTT. Full variable domain (remainder filled in from reference TRBV28 and TRBJ1-6): DVKVTQSSRYLVKRTGEKVFLECVQDMDHENMFWYRQDPGLGLRLIYFSYDVKMKEKGDIPEGYSVSREKKERFSLILESASTNQTSMYLCASRAGGDNSPLHFGNGTRLTVT.

The V call is TRBV6-5, the J call TRBJ2-2, with 12 bases that match TRBD1. The V gene's germline CDR1 is MNHEY and CDR2 SVGAGI. This CDR3 is 16 amino acids long. V shed 3 bases and J 6 bases; nucleotides not matched to a gene: 5. In DNA, the CDR3 is TGTGCCAGCAGTTATTTGGGACAGGGGGCGGCCGGGGAGCTGTTTTTT. Its translation is CASSYLGQGAAGELFF.

Only one count was recorded for this clonotype. The V call is TRBV6-4, the J call TRBJ2-1; 8 nucleotides align to TRBD2. The last part of the DNA fits TRBJ2-7 better; the J call may be wrong. CDR3 size: 15 residues. The germline V gene has CDR1 MRHNA and CDR2 SNTAGT. The CDR3 coding sequence is TGTGCCAGCAGTGAAACTAGCGGTCCCTACAATGAGCAGTACTTC. This encodes CASSETSGPYNEQYF.